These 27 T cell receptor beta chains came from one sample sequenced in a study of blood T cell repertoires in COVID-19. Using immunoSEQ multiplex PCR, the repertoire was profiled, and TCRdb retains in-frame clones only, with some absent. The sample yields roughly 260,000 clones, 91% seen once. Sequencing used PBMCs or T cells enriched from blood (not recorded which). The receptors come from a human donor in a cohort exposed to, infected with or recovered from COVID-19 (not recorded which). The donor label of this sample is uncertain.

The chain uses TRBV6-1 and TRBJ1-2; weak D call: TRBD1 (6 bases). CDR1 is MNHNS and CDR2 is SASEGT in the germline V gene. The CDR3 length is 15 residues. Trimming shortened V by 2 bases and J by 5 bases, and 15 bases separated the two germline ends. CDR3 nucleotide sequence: TGTGCCAGCAGTGAAAGAGGACAGAGGGGTTATGGCTACACCTTC. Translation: CASSERGQRGYGYTF.

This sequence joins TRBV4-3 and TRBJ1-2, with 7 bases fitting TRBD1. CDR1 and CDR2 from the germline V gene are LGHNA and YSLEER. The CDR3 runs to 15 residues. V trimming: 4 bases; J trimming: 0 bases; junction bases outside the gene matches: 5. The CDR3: CASSRAQGANYGYTF. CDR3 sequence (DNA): TGCGCCAGCAGCCGAGCCCAGGGGGCTAACTATGGCTACACCTTC.

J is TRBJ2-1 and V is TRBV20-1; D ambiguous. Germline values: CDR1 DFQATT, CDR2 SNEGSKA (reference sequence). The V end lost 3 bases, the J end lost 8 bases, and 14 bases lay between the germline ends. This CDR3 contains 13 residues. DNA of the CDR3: TGCAGTGCTAGTCGGGTAGCTGCGTATGAGCAGTTCTTC. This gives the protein CSASRVAAYEQFF.

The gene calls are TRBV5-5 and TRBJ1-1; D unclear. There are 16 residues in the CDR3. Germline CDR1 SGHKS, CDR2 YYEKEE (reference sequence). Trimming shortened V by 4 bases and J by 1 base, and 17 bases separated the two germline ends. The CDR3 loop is CASSTPGSRKNTEAFF. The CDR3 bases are TGTGCCAGCAGCACCCCCGGGAGCAGGAAGAACACTGAAGCTTTCTTT. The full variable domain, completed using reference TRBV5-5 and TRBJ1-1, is DAGVTQSPTHLIKTRGQQVTLRCSPISGHKSVSWYQQVLGQGPQFIFQYYEKEERGRGNFPDRFSARQFPNYSSELNVNALLLGDSALYLCASSTPGSRKNTEAFFGQGTRLTVV.

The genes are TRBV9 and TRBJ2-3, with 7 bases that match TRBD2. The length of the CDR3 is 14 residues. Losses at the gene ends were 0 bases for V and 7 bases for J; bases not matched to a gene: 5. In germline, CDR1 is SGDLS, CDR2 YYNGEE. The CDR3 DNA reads TGTGCCAGCAGCGTAGGGGAGGGTGGGAATACGCAGTATTTT. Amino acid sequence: CASSVGEGGNTQYF.

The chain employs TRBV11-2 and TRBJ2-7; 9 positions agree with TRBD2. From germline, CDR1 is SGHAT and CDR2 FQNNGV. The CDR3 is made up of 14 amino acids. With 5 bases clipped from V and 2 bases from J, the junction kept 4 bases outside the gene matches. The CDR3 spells CASSGLAGAYEQYF. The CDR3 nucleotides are TGTGCCAGCAGCGGGTTAGCGGGAGCCTACGAGCAGTACTTC.

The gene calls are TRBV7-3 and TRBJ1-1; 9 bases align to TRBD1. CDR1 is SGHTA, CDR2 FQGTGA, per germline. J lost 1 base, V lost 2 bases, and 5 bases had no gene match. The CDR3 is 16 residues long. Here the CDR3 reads CASSLGGTGRNTEAFF. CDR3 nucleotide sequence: TGTGCCAGCAGCTTAGGAGGGACAGGGAGGAACACTGAAGCTTTCTTT.

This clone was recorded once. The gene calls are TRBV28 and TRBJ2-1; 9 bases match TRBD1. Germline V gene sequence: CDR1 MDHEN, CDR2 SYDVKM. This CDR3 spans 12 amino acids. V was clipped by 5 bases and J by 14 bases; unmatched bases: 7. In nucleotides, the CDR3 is TGTGCCAGCAGTCCGTGGACAGGGGAGGAGTTCTTC. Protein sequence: CASSPWTGEEFF.

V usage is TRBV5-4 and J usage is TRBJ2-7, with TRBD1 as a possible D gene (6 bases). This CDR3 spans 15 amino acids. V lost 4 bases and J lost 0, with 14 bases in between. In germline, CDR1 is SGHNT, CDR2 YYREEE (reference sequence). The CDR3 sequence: CASSKRDIPSYEQYF. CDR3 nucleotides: TGTGCCAGCAGCAAACGGGACATCCCCTCCTACGAGCAGTACTTC.

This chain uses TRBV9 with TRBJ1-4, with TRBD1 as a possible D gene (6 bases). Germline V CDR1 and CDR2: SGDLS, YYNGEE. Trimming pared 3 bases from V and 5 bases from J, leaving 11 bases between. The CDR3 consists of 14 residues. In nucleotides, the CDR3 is TGTGCCAGCAGCGAACAGGGTGGAAATGAAAAACTGTTTTTT. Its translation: CASSEQGGNEKLFF.

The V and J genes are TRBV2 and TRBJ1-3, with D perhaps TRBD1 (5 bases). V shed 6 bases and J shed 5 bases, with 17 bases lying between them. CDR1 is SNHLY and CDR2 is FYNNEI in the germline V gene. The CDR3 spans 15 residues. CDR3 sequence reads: CASRPTESLRNTIYF. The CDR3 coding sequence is TGTGCCAGCAGGCCGACAGAGAGCCTTCGAAACACCATATATTTT.

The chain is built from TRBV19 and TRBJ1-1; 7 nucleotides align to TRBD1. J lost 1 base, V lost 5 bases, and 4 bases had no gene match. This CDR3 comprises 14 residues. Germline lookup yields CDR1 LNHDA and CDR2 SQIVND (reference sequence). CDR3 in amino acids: CASSATGTNTEAFF. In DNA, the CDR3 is TGTGCCAGTAGTGCGACAGGGACGAACACTGAAGCTTTCTTT.

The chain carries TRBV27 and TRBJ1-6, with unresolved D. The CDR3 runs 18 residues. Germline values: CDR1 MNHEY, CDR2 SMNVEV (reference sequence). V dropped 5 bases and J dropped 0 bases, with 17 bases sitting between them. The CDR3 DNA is TGTGCCAGCAGTCCGCCCCGAAGGAGGAGCTCCTATAATTCACCCCTCCACTTT. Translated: CASSPPRRRSSYNSPLHF.

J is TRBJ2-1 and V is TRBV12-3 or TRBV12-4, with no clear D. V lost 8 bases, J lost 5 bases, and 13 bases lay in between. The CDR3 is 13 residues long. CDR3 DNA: TGTGCCAGCTGTGACTTGCAACACAATGAGCAGTTCTTC. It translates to CASCDLQHNEQFF.

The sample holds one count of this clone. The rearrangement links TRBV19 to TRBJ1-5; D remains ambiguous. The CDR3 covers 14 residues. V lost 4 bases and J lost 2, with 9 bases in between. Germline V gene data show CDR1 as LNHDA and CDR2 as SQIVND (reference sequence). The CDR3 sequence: CASSTGLGNQPQHF. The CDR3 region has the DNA TGTGCCAGTAGTACAGGTTTGGGCAATCAGCCCCAGCATTTT.

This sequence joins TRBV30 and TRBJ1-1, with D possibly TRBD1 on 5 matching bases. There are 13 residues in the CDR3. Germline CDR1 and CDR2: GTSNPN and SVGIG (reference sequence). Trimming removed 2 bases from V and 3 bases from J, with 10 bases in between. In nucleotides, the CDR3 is TGTGCCTGGAGTAAGGGGATCCACACTGAAGCTTTCTTT. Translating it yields CAWSKGIHTEAFF.

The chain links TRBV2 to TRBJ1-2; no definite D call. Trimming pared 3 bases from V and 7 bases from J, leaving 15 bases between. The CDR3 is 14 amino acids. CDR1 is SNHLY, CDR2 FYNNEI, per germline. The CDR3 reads CASSETLADTGYTF. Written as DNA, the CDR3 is TGTGCCAGCAGTGAGACACTGGCCGATACTGGCTACACCTTC.

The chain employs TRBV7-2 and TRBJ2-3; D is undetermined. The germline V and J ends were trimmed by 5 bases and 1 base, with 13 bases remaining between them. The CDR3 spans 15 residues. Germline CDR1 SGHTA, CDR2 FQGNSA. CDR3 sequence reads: CASSPPGFGTDTQYF. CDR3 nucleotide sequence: TGTGCCAGCAGCCCCCCGGGTTTTGGCACAGATACGCAGTATTTT.

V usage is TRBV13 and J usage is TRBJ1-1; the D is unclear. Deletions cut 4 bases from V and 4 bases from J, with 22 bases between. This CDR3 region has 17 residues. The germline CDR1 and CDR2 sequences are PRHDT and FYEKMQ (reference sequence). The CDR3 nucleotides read TGTGCCAGCAGCTCCCCTCAGAGTTTGCGGGGTTCCACTGAAGCTTTCTTT. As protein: CASSSPQSLRGSTEAFF.

In nucleotides, the CDR3 is TGCGCCAGCAGCCAAGATGTCAGGAACCCTGAAAAACTGTTTTTT. This encodes CASSQDVRNPEKLFF. This chain links TRBV4-1 with TRBJ1-4; D is uncertain. Per germline, CDR1 MGHRA and CDR2 YSYEKL. The V end was cut by 0 bases, the J end by 7 bases, with 12 bases between. This CDR3 comprises 15 residues.

CDR3 coding DNA: TGTGCCAGCAAGGGGTTCTCTGGAAACACCATATATTTT. It yields the protein CASKGFSGNTIYF. The chain recombines TRBV9 with TRBJ1-3; D is perhaps TRBD1 (5 bases). Trimming left V 6 bases short and J 0 bases short, with 7 bases between. CDR1 and CDR2 from the germline V gene are SGDLS and YYNGEE. This CDR3 region has 13 residues.

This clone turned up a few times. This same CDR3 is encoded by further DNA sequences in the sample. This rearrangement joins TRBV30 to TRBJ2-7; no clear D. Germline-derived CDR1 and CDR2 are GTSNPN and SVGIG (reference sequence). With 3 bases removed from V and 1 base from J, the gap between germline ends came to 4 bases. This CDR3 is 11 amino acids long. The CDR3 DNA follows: TGTGCCTGGAGCCTTTCCTACGAGCAGTACTTC. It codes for CAWSLSYEQYF.

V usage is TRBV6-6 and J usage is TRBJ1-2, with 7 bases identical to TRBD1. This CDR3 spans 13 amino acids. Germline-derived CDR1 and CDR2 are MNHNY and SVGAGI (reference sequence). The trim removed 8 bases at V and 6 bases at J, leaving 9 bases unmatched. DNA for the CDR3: TGTGCCAGCCATCCCTTAGGGGGCGATGGCTACACCTTC. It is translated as CASHPLGGDGYTF.

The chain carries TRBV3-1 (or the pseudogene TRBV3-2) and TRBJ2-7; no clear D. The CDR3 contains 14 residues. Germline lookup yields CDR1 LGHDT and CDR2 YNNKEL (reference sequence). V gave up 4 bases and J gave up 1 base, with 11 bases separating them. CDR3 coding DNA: TGTGCCAGCAGCCGTTCCGGTATTTCCTACGAGCAGTACTTC. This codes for CASSRSGISYEQYF.

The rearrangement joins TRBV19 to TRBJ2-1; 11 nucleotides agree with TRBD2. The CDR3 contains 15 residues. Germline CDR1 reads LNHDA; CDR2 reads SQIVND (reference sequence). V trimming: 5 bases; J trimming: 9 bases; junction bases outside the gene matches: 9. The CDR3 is CASSRVAGGPGEQFF. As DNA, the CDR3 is TGTGCCAGTAGTCGGGTAGCGGGGGGGCCAGGTGAGCAGTTCTTC.

This CDR3 reads CASSPGQGAGAEAFF. The CDR3 DNA sequence: TGTGCCAGCTCACCTGGACAGGGGGCGGGGGCTGAAGCTTTCTTT. The gene calls are TRBV18 and TRBJ1-1; TRBD1 matches at 11 bases. Germline V lookup: CDR1 KGHSH, CDR2 LQKENI. V shed 3 bases and J 6 bases; nucleotides not matched to a gene: 6. The CDR3 is 15 amino acids.

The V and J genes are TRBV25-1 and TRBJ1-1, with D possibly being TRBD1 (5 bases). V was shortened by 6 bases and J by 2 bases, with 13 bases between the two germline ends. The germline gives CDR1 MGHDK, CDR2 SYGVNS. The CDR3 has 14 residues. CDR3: CASSPLTANTEAFF. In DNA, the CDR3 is TGTGCCAGCAGCCCCTTGACAGCCAACACTGAAGCTTTCTTT.